This T cell receptor beta chain was identified in a study of blood T cell repertoires in COVID-19. Across the whole study: Acute and convalescent COVID-19 specimens originated in the United States, Italy and Spain. Sources were T cells, B-cell-depleted T cells, or PBMCs; the material itself was cDNA or gDNA.

Under the authors' procedure: Using reference gene primer amplification, nucleated cell counts were estimated. Using immunoSEQ multiplex PCR, the repertoire was profiled, and TCRdb retains in-frame clones only, with some absent. Clone size and V and J calls were adopted from that table, with D and trimming inferred from the DNA. The sample has some 240,000 clones, about 80% seen once; the top ten hold about 9.5%. This CDR3 has 17 residues. The ends lost 1 base at V and 4 bases at J; junction bases unmatched: 10. Germline loops: CDR1 GTSNPN, CDR2 SVGIG (reference sequence). This sequence originates from an elderly woman with acute or convalescent COVID-19. The sequenced sample was peripheral blood. The chain recombines TRBV30 with TRBJ2-1; 10 bases map to TRBD2. The CDR3: CAWSARAGGTYYNEQFF. CDR3 sequence (DNA): TGTGCCTGGAGTGCCCGAGCGGGGGGGACGTATTACAATGAGCAGTTCTTC. Drawing the rest from reference TRBV30 and TRBJ2-1, the complete variable domain is SQTIHQWPATLVQPVGSPLSLECTVEGTSNPNLYWYRQAAGRGLQLLFYSVGIGQISSEVPQNLSASRPQDRQFILSSKKLLLSDSGFYLCAWSARAGGTYYNEQFFGPGTRLTVL.